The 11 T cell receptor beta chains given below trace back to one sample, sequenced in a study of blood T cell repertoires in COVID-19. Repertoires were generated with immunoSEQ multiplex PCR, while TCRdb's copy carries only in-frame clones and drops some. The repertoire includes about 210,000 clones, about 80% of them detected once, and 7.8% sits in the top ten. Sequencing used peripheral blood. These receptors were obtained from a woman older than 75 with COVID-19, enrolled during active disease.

CDR3 in amino acids: CASSLVTGSYEQYF. The CDR3 coding sequence is TGTGCCAGCAGTTTAGTCACGGGTAGCTACGAGCAGTACTTC. The chain joins TRBV27 to TRBJ2-7; D uncertain. Germline-derived CDR1 and CDR2 are MNHEY and SMNVEV (reference sequence). V dropped 2 bases and J dropped 3 bases, with 11 bases sitting between them. The CDR3 covers 14 residues.

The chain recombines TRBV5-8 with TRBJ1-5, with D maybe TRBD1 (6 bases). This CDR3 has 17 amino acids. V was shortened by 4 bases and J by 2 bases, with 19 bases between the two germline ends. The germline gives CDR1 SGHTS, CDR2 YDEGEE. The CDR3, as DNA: TGTGCCAGCAGCGTAAACAGGGACGCCAGGGGCAATCAGCCCCAGCATTTT. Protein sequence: CASSVNRDARGNQPQHF.

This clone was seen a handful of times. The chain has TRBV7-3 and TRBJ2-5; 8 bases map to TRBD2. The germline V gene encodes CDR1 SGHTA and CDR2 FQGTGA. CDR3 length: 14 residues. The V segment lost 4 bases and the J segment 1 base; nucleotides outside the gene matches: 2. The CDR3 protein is CASSSGTSQETQYF. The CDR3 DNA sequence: TGTGCCAGCAGCTCCGGGACTAGCCAAGAGACCCAGTACTTC.

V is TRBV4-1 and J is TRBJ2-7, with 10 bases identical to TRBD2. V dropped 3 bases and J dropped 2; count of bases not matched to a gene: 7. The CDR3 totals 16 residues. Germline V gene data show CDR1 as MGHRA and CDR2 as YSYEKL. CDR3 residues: CASSQVPGTSAYEQYF. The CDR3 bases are TGCGCCAGCAGCCAGGTACCCGGGACTAGCGCCTACGAGCAGTACTTC.

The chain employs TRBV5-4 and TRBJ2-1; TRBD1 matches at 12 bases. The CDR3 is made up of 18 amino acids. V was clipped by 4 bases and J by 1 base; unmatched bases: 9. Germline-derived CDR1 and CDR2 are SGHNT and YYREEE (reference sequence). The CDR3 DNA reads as TGTGCCAGCAGCCCCATACCGGGACAGGGGGCGTCCTACAATGAGCAGTTCTTC. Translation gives CASSPIPGQGASYNEQFF.

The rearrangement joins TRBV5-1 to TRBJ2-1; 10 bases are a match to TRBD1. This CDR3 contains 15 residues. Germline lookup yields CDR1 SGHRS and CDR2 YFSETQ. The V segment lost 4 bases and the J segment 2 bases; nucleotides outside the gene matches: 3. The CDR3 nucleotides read TGCGCCAGCAGCCCGGGACAGGGGACCTACAATGAGCAGTTCTTC. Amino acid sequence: CASSPGQGTYNEQFF.

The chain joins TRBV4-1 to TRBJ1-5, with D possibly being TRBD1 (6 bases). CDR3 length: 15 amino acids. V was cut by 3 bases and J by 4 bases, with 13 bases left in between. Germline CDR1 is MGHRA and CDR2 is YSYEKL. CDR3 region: CASSQDSLGNQPQHF. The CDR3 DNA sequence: TGCGCCAGCAGCCAGGACAGTTTGGGTAATCAGCCCCAGCATTTT.

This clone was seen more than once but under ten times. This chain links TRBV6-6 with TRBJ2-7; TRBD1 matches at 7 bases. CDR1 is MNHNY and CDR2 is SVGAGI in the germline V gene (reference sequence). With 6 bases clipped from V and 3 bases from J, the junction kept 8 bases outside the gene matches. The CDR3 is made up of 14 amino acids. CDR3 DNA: TGTGCCAGCAGCACACCTGGGACAGACTACGAGCAGTACTTC. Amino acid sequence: CASSTPGTDYEQYF.

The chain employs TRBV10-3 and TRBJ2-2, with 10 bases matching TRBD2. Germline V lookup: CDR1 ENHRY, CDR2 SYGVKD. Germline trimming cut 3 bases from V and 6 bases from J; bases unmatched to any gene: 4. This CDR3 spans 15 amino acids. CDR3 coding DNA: TGTGCCATCAGTGAAGAAGGACTAGCGGCCGGGGAGCTGTTTTTT. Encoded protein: CAISEEGLAAGELFF.

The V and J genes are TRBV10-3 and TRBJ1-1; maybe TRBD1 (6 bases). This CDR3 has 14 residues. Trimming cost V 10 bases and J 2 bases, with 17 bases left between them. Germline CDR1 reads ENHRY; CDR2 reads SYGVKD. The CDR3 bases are TGTGCCACCGACTCCGGGACACCCAACACTGAAGCTTTCTTT. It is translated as CATDSGTPNTEAFF.

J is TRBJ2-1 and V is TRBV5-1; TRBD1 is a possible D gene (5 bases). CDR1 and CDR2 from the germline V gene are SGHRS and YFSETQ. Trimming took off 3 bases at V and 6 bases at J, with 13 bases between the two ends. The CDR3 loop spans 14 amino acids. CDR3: CASSSDNLPNEQFF. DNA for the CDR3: TGCGCCAGCAGCTCGGACAATCTTCCCAATGAGCAGTTCTTC.